The 31 T cell receptor beta chains listed next were all sequenced from one sample in a study of blood T cell repertoires in COVID-19. TCRdb's table, derived via immunoSEQ multiplex PCR, lists solely in-frame clones and lacks some. The repertoire has about 140,000 clones, 76% of them found once; the top ten carry 4.5%. The sample comprised peripheral blood. These receptors were taken from a woman aged 80 or older with active or convalescent COVID-19.

V gene TRBV11-2 combines with J gene TRBJ1-1; 8 bases are shared with TRBD1. The V gene end was trimmed by 4 bases and the J gene end by 5 bases; junction bases not matched to a gene: 6. The CDR3 length is 14 residues. Germline V lookup: CDR1 SGHAT, CDR2 FQNNGV. The chain's CDR3 is CASSSRTGRTEAFF. The CDR3, as DNA: TGTGCCAGCAGCTCCCGGACAGGGCGGACTGAAGCTTTCTTT.

The rearrangement uses TRBV19 and TRBJ1-2; D is perhaps TRBD1 (5 bases). The CDR3 spans 17 residues. Trimming stripped 5 bases from V and 5 bases from J, with 24 bases between. Germline V CDR1 and CDR2: LNHDA, SQIVND (reference sequence). The CDR3 nucleotides read TGTGCCAGTAGTCCCCCCGGCCCGGGACTCTTAGTGTATGGCTACACCTTC. This translates into CASSPPGPGLLVYGYTF.

This clone has a handful of counts. The J gene is TRBJ2-7, the V gene TRBV20-1; D unclear. The CDR3 loop spans 11 amino acids. Germline CDR1 is DFQATT and CDR2 is SNEGSKA (reference sequence). V was cut by 6 bases and J by 6 bases, with 12 bases left in between. CDR3 amino acids: CSAQRSREQYF. The DNA of the CDR3 is TGCAGTGCCCAGAGGTCCCGCGAGCAGTACTTC.

The gene calls are TRBV2 and TRBJ2-3; TRBD2 aligns across 10 bases. V shed 10 bases, J shed 4 bases, and the junction held 8 bases outside the gene matches. The CDR3 is 14 residues long. Germline V gives CDR1 SNHLY, CDR2 FYNNEI. The CDR3 loop is CATKAGGPPDTQYF. CDR3 DNA sequence: TGTGCCACTAAAGCGGGGGGGCCCCCAGATACGCAGTATTTT.

The genes are TRBV19 and TRBJ1-1, with 7 bases matching TRBD1. V lost 4 bases and J lost 3; bases outside the gene matches: 5. Germline values: CDR1 LNHDA, CDR2 SQIVND (reference sequence). This CDR3 region has 14 residues. The CDR3 sequence is CASSTQGQYTEAFF. As DNA, the CDR3 is TGTGCCAGTAGTACCCAGGGACAGTACACTGAAGCTTTCTTT.

The CDR3 sequence is CAWNLQAEAFF. Here the CDR3 DNA reads TGTGCCTGGAACCTACAGGCTGAAGCTTTCTTT. The chain joins TRBV30 to TRBJ1-1; possible D gene TRBD1, 5 bases. V was pared by 4 bases and J by 6 bases, with 9 bases between. This CDR3 spans 11 amino acids. Germline V gene lookup returns CDR1 GTSNPN and CDR2 SVGIG (reference sequence).

In this sample, this clone turned up a few times. V gene TRBV25-1 combines with J gene TRBJ1-1; D gene uncertain. V lost 6 bases and J lost 1, with 9 bases in between. Germline CDR1 MGHDK, CDR2 SYGVNS. The CDR3 totals 13 residues. The CDR3 DNA sequence: TGTGCCAGCAGGCCCGCGGGGAACACTGAAGCTTTCTTT. Protein product: CASRPAGNTEAFF.

This chain connects TRBV28 to TRBJ1-2, with D maybe TRBD1 (5 bases). V lost 3 bases to trimming and J lost 4 bases, with 9 bases between them. CDR3 length: 13 residues. Germline lookup yields CDR1 MDHEN and CDR2 SYDVKM. The CDR3 DNA is TGTGCCAGCAGTTTGGGGGGAGGCTATGGCTACACCTTC. This codes for CASSLGGGYGYTF.

This clone was observed once. The chain recombines TRBV29-1 with TRBJ2-2; 10 bases map to TRBD1. Per the germline V gene, CDR1 is SQVTM and CDR2 is ANQGSEA. V was clipped by 6 bases and J by 4 bases; unmatched bases: 2. There are 13 residues in the CDR3. This CDR3 is CSVGTGVTGELFF. The CDR3 region has the DNA TGCAGCGTGGGGACAGGGGTCACCGGGGAGCTGTTTTTT.

The chain couples TRBV18 to TRBJ2-3; possible D gene TRBD1, 6 bases. The CDR3 is made up of 15 amino acids. Germline V gene sequence: CDR1 KGHSH, CDR2 LQKENI. Trimming stripped 6 bases from V and 0 bases from J, with 13 bases between. CDR3 residues: CASSRLGQSTDTQYF. CDR3 nucleotide sequence: TGTGCCAGCTCTCGGTTGGGACAAAGCACAGATACGCAGTATTTT.

The chain uses TRBV28 and TRBJ1-1; 9 nucleotides match TRBD1. Losses at the gene ends were 5 bases for V and 6 bases for J; bases not matched to a gene: 7. This CDR3 comprises 14 residues. Germline V gene lookup returns CDR1 MDHEN and CDR2 SYDVKM. The CDR3 bases are TGTGCCAGCAGTCTACAGGGGGCGCGTCCTGAAGCTTTCTTT. Amino acids: CASSLQGARPEAFF.

The chain recombines TRBV5-1 with TRBJ1-2, with 7 bases matching TRBD1. Germline trimming cut 4 bases from V and 6 bases from J; bases unmatched to any gene: 9. The germline V gene encodes CDR1 SGHRS and CDR2 YFSETQ. This CDR3 is built from 14 residues. The DNA of the CDR3 is TGCGCCAGCAGCCGGGACAGACTAGACGATGGCTACACCTTC. Its protein is CASSRDRLDDGYTF.

This chain uses TRBV19 with TRBJ2-7; 9 positions match TRBD1. Germline values: CDR1 LNHDA, CDR2 SQIVND (reference sequence). The CDR3 length is 15 residues. Trimming cost V 3 bases and J 0 bases; bases outside gene matches: 3. CDR3 sequence: CASSISQGASYEQYF. Written as DNA, the CDR3 is TGTGCCAGTAGTATTTCACAGGGGGCCTCCTACGAGCAGTACTTC. The variable domain in full, completed from reference TRBV19 and TRBJ2-7, reads DGGITQSPKYLFRKEGQNVTLSCEQNLNHDAMYWYRQDPGQGLRLIYYSQIVNDFQKGDIAEGYSVSREKKESFPLTVTSAQKNPTAFYLCASSISQGASYEQYFGPGTRLTVT.

V gene TRBV28 combines with J gene TRBJ1-2, with D perhaps matching TRBD1 (5 bases). Trimming cost V 7 bases and J 0 bases, with 24 bases left between them. Germline lookup yields CDR1 MDHEN and CDR2 SYDVKM. This CDR3 comprises 18 residues. The DNA of the CDR3 is TGTGCCAGCACCATGGGGCAGCGAAGCTCCTTAGCTAACTATGGCTACACCTTC. Translated, it gives CASTMGQRSSLANYGYTF.

This rearrangement joins TRBV13 to TRBJ2-7; D gene uncertain. V was shortened by 0 bases and J by 0 bases, with 6 bases between the two germline ends. The length of the CDR3 is 14 residues. Per germline, CDR1 PRHDT and CDR2 FYEKMQ (reference sequence). CDR3 amino acids: CASSLGISSYEQYF. The CDR3, as DNA: TGTGCCAGCAGCTTAGGCATCAGCTCCTACGAGCAGTACTTC.

The count of this clone is one. V is TRBV3-1 (or the pseudogene TRBV3-2) and J is TRBJ2-1; 9 bases fit TRBD2. The CDR3 has 16 amino acids. V lost 1 base, J lost 2 bases, and 3 bases stayed unmatched. Germline V lookup: CDR1 LGHDT, CDR2 YNNKEL (reference sequence). The CDR3: CASSQVGGGAYNEQFF. The CDR3 nucleotides read TGTGCCAGCAGCCAAGTCGGCGGGGGGGCCTACAATGAGCAGTTCTTC.

The chain employs TRBV11-2 and TRBJ1-1; weak D call: TRBD1 (6 bases). The germline V gene has CDR1 SGHAT and CDR2 FQNNGV. V shed 5 bases and J shed 5 bases, with 12 bases lying between them. The CDR3 loop spans 13 amino acids. The CDR3 DNA is TGTGCCAGCAGCCAGGGGAGGGGGACTGAAGCTTTCTTT. This gives the protein CASSQGRGTEAFF.

In its sample, this clone was seen a few times. The chain is built from TRBV6-1 and TRBJ2-5, with a weak D call TRBD1 (6 bases). Trimming stripped 0 bases from V and 4 bases from J, with 12 bases between. The CDR3 sequence is 15 residues long. CDR1 and CDR2 (germline): MNHNS, SASEGT. This CDR3 reads CASSEATGIGETQYF. CDR3 sequence (DNA): TGTGCCAGCAGTGAAGCAACAGGGATAGGAGAGACCCAGTACTTC.

The chain joins TRBV5-1 to TRBJ2-2, with 9 bases identical to TRBD2. Germline-derived CDR1 and CDR2 are SGHRS and YFSETQ. This CDR3 comprises 17 residues. With V trimmed by 6 bases and J by 3 bases, 12 bases remained unmatched. The CDR3 spells CASTLGGLAGHTGELFF. CDR3 DNA sequence: TGCGCCAGCACCCTCGGAGGCCTAGCGGGGCACACCGGGGAGCTGTTTTTT.

The genes are TRBV5-5 and TRBJ1-2, with 12 bases matching TRBD1. The CDR3 sequence is 18 residues long. Trimming took 0 bases from V and 4 from J; bases not matched to a gene: 10. Germline CDR1 and CDR2: SGHKS and YYEKEE (reference sequence). The CDR3 nucleotides are TGTGCCAGCAGCTTGGATCCGGGACAGGGGGCGCGAATCTATGGCTACACCTTC. It yields the protein CASSLDPGQGARIYGYTF.

The V call is TRBV2, the J call TRBJ1-5; tentatively, D is TRBD1 (6 bases). Per germline, CDR1 SNHLY and CDR2 FYNNEI. The CDR3 has 15 residues. The ends were cut back, 5 bases at V and 0 bases at J, with 11 bases in the middle. The CDR3 nucleotides read TGTGCCAGCAGTCTAGGACAGCATAGCAATCAGCCCCAGCATTTT. This codes for CASSLGQHSNQPQHF.

A few counts support this clone. V usage is TRBV28 and J usage is TRBJ2-2; 11 bases match TRBD1. There are 16 residues in the CDR3. The ends lost 5 bases at V and 3 bases at J; junction bases unmatched: 5. Germline CDR1 is MDHEN and CDR2 is SYDVKM. The CDR3 nucleotides are TGTGCCAGCAGTCTCGGGACAGGGGGTTACACCGGGGAGCTGTTTTTT. Encoded protein: CASSLGTGGYTGELFF.

Regarding this clone: Mismatch with germline at one junction end may stem from a read error. This chain uses TRBV7-7 with TRBJ1-1, with a possible D match to TRBD1 (6 bases). This CDR3 has 13 amino acids. Germline V lookup: CDR1 SSHAT, CDR2 FNYEAQ (reference sequence). The CDR3 DNA reads TGTGCTAGCAGCCCGGACAGAGACACTGAAGCTTTCTTT. Translating gives CASSPDRDTEAFF.

The chain links TRBV30 to TRBJ1-6, with 7 bases that match TRBD1. The trim removed 4 bases at V and 6 bases at J, leaving 12 bases unmatched. This CDR3 is 16 amino acids long. CDR1 and CDR2 from the germline V gene are GTSNPN and SVGIG (reference sequence). CDR3 sequence (DNA): TGTGCCTGGATTGAGCAGGGGGGATTTCCTAATTCACCCCTCCACTTT. It codes for CAWIEQGGFPNSPLHF.

The gene calls are TRBV19 and TRBJ2-2, with TRBD2 identical over 11 bases. The CDR3 spans 17 residues. V trimming: 4 bases; J trimming: 6 bases; junction bases outside the gene matches: 10. The V gene's germline CDR1 is LNHDA and CDR2 SQIVND (reference sequence). The CDR3 region is CASSTSGLAGLPGELFF. The DNA for the CDR3 is TGTGCCAGTAGTACCTCCGGACTAGCGGGTCTACCCGGGGAGCTGTTTTTT.

The chain uses TRBV11-2 and TRBJ2-7; 9 nucleotides match TRBD1. The ends lost 5 bases at V and 3 bases at J; junction bases unmatched: 11. Germline CDR1 and CDR2: SGHAT and FQNNGV. There are 16 residues in the CDR3. The CDR3 here is CASSPVARTGVYEQYF. The DNA of the CDR3 is TGTGCCAGCAGCCCAGTGGCACGGACAGGGGTCTACGAGCAGTACTTC.

The V and J genes are TRBV27 and TRBJ1-1; D is uncertain. This CDR3 has 12 amino acids. In germline, CDR1 is MNHEY, CDR2 SMNVEV (reference sequence). V lost 6 bases, J lost 1 base, and 6 bases lay in between. The CDR3 coding sequence is TGTGCCAGCAGGACTTGGAACACTGAAGCTTTCTTT. Translating it yields CASRTWNTEAFF.

The chain employs TRBV11-2 and TRBJ2-1, with D tentatively TRBD1 (5 bases). This CDR3 is 17 amino acids long. Trimming removed 3 bases from V and 7 bases from J, with 22 bases in between. The germline V gene encodes CDR1 SGHAT and CDR2 FQNNGV. CDR3 protein: CASSFFAGPLKENEQFF. The CDR3 nucleotides read TGTGCCAGCAGCTTCTTCGCAGGGCCCTTGAAGGAAAATGAGCAGTTCTTC.

The CDR3 reads CASTPTVSGGGYGYTF. CDR3 DNA sequence: TGTGCCAGCACCCCGACGGTGTCAGGGGGAGGCTATGGCTACACCTTC. The V call is TRBV28, the J call TRBJ1-2; 7 nucleotides align to TRBD1. Trimming removed 7 bases from V and 4 bases from J; junction bases left unmatched: 15. The CDR3 totals 16 residues. CDR1 and CDR2 from the germline V gene are MDHEN and SYDVKM.

The V and J genes are TRBV2 and TRBJ2-5, with a tentative D call TRBD1 (5 bases). V lost 6 bases, J lost 1 base, and 9 bases lay in between. The germline V gene encodes CDR1 SNHLY and CDR2 FYNNEI. CDR3 length: 13 amino acids. The CDR3 sequence is CASRGQLQETQYF. The CDR3 DNA reads as TGTGCCAGCAGAGGACAACTCCAAGAGACCCAGTACTTC.

The chain recombines TRBV5-1 with TRBJ1-4, with D maybe TRBD1 (5 bases). CDR1 and CDR2 from the germline V gene are SGHRS and YFSETQ. This CDR3 has 19 amino acids. V lost 0 bases and J lost 3, with 21 bases in between. The CDR3 nucleotides are TGCGCCAGCAGCTTGGTGGCACAGGTGGCACGAAGGGCTAATGAAAAACTGTTTTTT. Its protein product is CASSLVAQVARRANEKLFF.